One and the same sample provided the 10 T cell receptor beta chains below, sequenced in a study of cytomegalovirus exposure and HLA in healthy donors. Using immunoSEQ multiplex PCR, the repertoire was profiled, and TCRdb retains in-frame clones only, with some absent. The profile shows some 320,000 clones, 87% of them singletons. Sequencing was performed on PBMCs. Receptors originate from a woman between 25 and 40 years old in good health and CMV-seropositive.

This sequence joins TRBV5-4 and TRBJ2-3, with a weak D call TRBD1 (6 bases). The V end lost 4 bases, the J end lost 0 bases, and 9 bases lay between the germline ends. The CDR3 totals 14 residues. Germline V gene sequence: CDR1 SGHNT, CDR2 YYREEE (reference sequence). The CDR3 nucleotides read TGTGCCAGCAGCCGGACAGTCAGCACAGATACGCAGTATTTT. This codes for CASSRTVSTDTQYF.

This clone was seen only a few times. This chain links TRBV4-3 with TRBJ1-4; D is possibly TRBD1 (5 bases). V lost 4 bases and J 5 bases, leaving 11 bases between the germline ends. The CDR3 extends over 14 amino acids. The germline V gene has CDR1 LGHNA and CDR2 YSLEER. CDR3 protein: CASSPGTRNEKLFF. As DNA, the CDR3 is TGCGCCAGCAGCCCCGGGACCCGAAATGAAAAACTGTTTTTT.

The CDR3 nucleotides read TGTGCCAGCAGTTTTGTTGGGTTAGGGTATGGCTACACCTTC. Encoded protein: CASSFVGLGYGYTF. V is TRBV28 and J is TRBJ1-2, with no clear D. CDR3 length equals 14 residues. Germline CDR1 reads MDHEN; CDR2 reads SYDVKM. V was cut by 3 bases and J by 5 bases, with 13 bases left in between.

This chain joins TRBV15 and TRBJ1-2; no definite D call. Germline V CDR1 and CDR2: LNHNV, YYDKDF (reference sequence). This CDR3 has 17 amino acids. V was pared by 1 base and J by 0 bases, with 15 bases between. The CDR3 region is CATSRAGSGPSNYGYTF. CDR3 DNA: TGTGCCACCAGCAGAGCGGGTTCCGGTCCCTCTAACTATGGCTACACCTTC. Filled out from reference TRBV15 and TRBJ1-2, the complete variable domain reads DAMVIQNPRYQVTQFGKPVTLSCSQTLNHNVMYWYQQKSSQAPKLLFHYYDKDFNNEADTPDNFQSRRPNTSFCFLDIRSPGLGDTAMYLCATSRAGSGPSNYGYTFGSGTRLTVV.

The chain combines TRBV9 with TRBJ2-2, with TRBD2 matching 9 bases. The CDR3 has 17 residues. CDR1 SGDLS and CDR2 YYNGEE come from the germline V gene. V shed 0 bases, J shed 4 bases, and the junction held 7 bases outside the gene matches. The CDR3 sequence is CASSVGGTSKFTGELFF. The DNA of the CDR3 is TGTGCCAGCAGCGTAGGAGGGACTAGCAAATTCACCGGGGAGCTGTTTTTT.

The chain employs TRBV4-3 and TRBJ2-5, with 8 positions matching TRBD2. CDR1 is LGHNA, CDR2 YSLEER, per germline. This CDR3 spans 17 amino acids. The V and J ends lost 0 bases and 0 bases, in that order; junction bases with no gene match: 6. The CDR3 spells CASSQEAGGFYQETQYF. In DNA form, the CDR3 reads TGCGCCAGCAGCCAAGAGGCGGGGGGTTTCTACCAAGAGACCCAGTACTTC.

The table lists this clone with many counts. Other DNA sequences in the sample encode the same CDR3. This chain links TRBV5-1 with TRBJ2-3, with D uncertain. Trimming removed 0 bases at V and 6 bases at J, with 5 bases between. The germline gives CDR1 SGHRS, CDR2 YFSETQ. CDR3 length: 12 residues. CDR3 in DNA: TGCGCCAGCAGCTTGGTCTCGGATACGCAGTATTTT. It yields the protein CASSLVSDTQYF.

The CDR3 DNA is TGTGCCAGCAGCCCATCCAGTGGTTTCTACGCGTACAATGAGCAGTTCTTC. Amino acids: CASSPSSGFYAYNEQFF. The chain joins TRBV7-6 to TRBJ2-1; D gene unclear. The V end lost 5 bases, the J end lost 4 bases, and 21 bases lay between the germline ends. This CDR3 region has 17 residues. Per the germline V gene, CDR1 is SGHVS and CDR2 is FNYEAQ.

The gene calls are TRBV4-3 and TRBJ2-3, with D maybe TRBD2 (6 bases). CDR1 is LGHNA, CDR2 YSLEER, per germline. This CDR3 is built from 18 residues. The V and J ends lost 0 bases and 2 bases respectively, with 18 bases between them. CDR3 sequence: CASSQDLRGTGFTDTQYF. The CDR3 region has the DNA TGCGCCAGCAGCCAAGATTTACGTGGGACTGGCTTCACAGATACGCAGTATTTT.

The chain is built from TRBV15 and TRBJ2-2; tentatively, D is TRBD1 (5 bases). Trimming stripped 0 bases from V and 6 bases from J, with 8 bases between. From germline, CDR1 is LNHNV and CDR2 YYDKDF (reference sequence). This CDR3 spans 14 amino acids. The CDR3 here is CATSRDQGAGELFF. The CDR3 bases are TGTGCCACCAGCAGAGATCAAGGGGCCGGGGAGCTGTTTTTT. The whole variable domain, filled in from reference TRBV15 and TRBJ2-2, reads DAMVIQNPRYQVTQFGKPVTLSCSQTLNHNVMYWYQQKSSQAPKLLFHYYDKDFNNEADTPDNFQSRRPNTSFCFLDIRSPGLGDTAMYLCATSRDQGAGELFFGEGSRLTVL.